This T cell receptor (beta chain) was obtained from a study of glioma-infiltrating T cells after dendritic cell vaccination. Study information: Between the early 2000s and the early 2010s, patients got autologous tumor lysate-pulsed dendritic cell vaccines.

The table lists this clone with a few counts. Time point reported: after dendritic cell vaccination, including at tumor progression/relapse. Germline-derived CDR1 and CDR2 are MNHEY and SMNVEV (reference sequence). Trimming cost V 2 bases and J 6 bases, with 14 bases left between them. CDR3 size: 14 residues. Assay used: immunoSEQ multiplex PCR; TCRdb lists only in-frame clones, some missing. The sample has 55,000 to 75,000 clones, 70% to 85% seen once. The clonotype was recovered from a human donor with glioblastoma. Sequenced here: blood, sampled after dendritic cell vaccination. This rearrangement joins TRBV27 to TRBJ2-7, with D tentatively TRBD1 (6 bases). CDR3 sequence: CASSLQRQEGEQYF. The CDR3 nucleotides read TGTGCCAGCAGTTTACAGCGACAGGAAGGCGAGCAGTACTTC.